What follows are 20 T cell receptor beta chains derived from one specimen sequenced in a study of blood T cell repertoires in COVID-19. Generated by immunoSEQ multiplex PCR, the TCRdb table keeps only in-frame clones and is missing some. The profile shows about 290,000 clones, around nine tenths of them singletons. Sequences were obtained from PBMCs or T cells enriched from blood (not recorded which). The origin of the receptors is a woman in her forties who had recovered from COVID-19.

The chain carries TRBV4-2 and TRBJ2-2; 9 bases fit TRBD2. Germline lookup yields CDR1 LGHNA and CDR2 YNFKEQ. Trimming took 1 base from V and 3 from J; bases not matched to a gene: 0. This CDR3 region has 15 residues. Here the CDR3 reads CASSQGTSDTGELFF. CDR3 bases: TGTGCCAGCAGCCAAGGGACTAGCGACACCGGGGAGCTGTTTTTT.

This sequence joins TRBV4-2 and TRBJ2-3; D remains ambiguous. This CDR3 is built from 17 residues. Germline lookup yields CDR1 LGHNA and CDR2 YNFKEQ. Trimming cost V 0 bases and J 1 base, with 14 bases left between them. For the CDR3, the DNA is TGTGCCAGCAGCCAAGAGTTAAGCCTGCTTGGCACAGATACGCAGTATTTT. It is translated as CASSQELSLLGTDTQYF.

CDR3 sequence reads: CASSLWTGDGYTF. CDR3 DNA sequence: TGTGCCAGCAGTTTATGGACAGGGGACGGCTACACCTTC. V is TRBV27 and J is TRBJ1-2, with 9 bases aligning to TRBD1. The V gene end was trimmed by 1 base and the J gene end by 8 bases; junction bases not matched to a gene: 2. Germline CDR1 and CDR2: MNHEY and SMNVEV (reference sequence). The CDR3 spans 13 residues.

The chain recombines TRBV7-9 with TRBJ2-1, with 7 bases fitting TRBD1. Per germline, CDR1 SEHNR and CDR2 FQNEAQ (reference sequence). Trimming took 5 bases from V and 0 from J; bases not matched to a gene: 10. This CDR3 contains 17 residues. The CDR3 loop is CASSTRTGKSSYNEQFF. CDR3 sequence (DNA): TGTGCCAGCAGCACCAGGACAGGAAAGAGCTCCTACAATGAGCAGTTCTTC.

The V call is TRBV11-2, the J call TRBJ2-2; D is uncertain. V lost 5 bases, J lost 4 bases, and 11 bases lay in between. The CDR3 totals 14 residues. The germline V gene has CDR1 SGHAT and CDR2 FQNNGV. In DNA, the CDR3 is TGTGCCAGCAGCCGCGTGGGCTCCACCGGGGAGCTGTTTTTT. It encodes CASSRVGSTGELFF.

This rearrangement joins TRBV9 to TRBJ1-3; a possible D gene is TRBD1 (6 bases). This CDR3 spans 16 amino acids. Germline values: CDR1 SGDLS, CDR2 YYNGEE. Trimming took 4 bases from V and 4 from J, leaving 18 bases between them. This chain's CDR3 is CASSPHLGQSGNTIYF. CDR3 DNA sequence: TGTGCCAGCAGCCCCCACCTAGGACAGTCGGGAAACACCATATATTTT.

The genes are TRBV10-1 and TRBJ2-3, with D perhaps TRBD2 (6 bases). V lost 3 bases, J lost 1 base, and 11 bases lay in between. CDR1 and CDR2 from the germline V gene are WNHNN and SYGVQD (reference sequence). CDR3 length: 15 amino acids. The CDR3 is CASSDGRKRTDTQYF. As DNA, the CDR3 is TGCGCCAGCAGTGATGGGAGGAAACGCACAGATACGCAGTATTTT.

The chain combines TRBV18 with TRBJ1-2; no clear D gene. Trimming took off 3 bases at V and 4 bases at J, with 18 bases between the two ends. This CDR3 has 16 residues. The V gene's germline CDR1 is KGHSH and CDR2 LQKENI. The CDR3 loop reads CASSPRDDGSGYGYTF. The CDR3, as DNA: TGTGCCAGCTCACCGCGAGACGACGGATCGGGCTATGGCTACACCTTC. Combining the CDR3 with reference TRBV18 and TRBJ1-2 gives the whole variable domain NAGVMQNPRHLVRRRGQEARLRCSPMKGHSHVYWYRQLPEEGLKFMVYLQKENIIDESGMPKERFSAEFPKEGPSILRIQQVVRGDSAAYFCASSPRDDGSGYGYTFGSGTRLTVV.

The chain is built from TRBV20-1 and TRBJ2-7; TRBD1 aligns across 7 bases. This CDR3 contains 13 residues. The V segment lost 3 bases and the J segment 3 bases; nucleotides outside the gene matches: 5. The V gene's germline CDR1 is DFQATT and CDR2 SNEGSKA (reference sequence). The CDR3 DNA sequence: TGCAGTGCTAGTCCTCAGGGGGTCTACGAGCAGTACTTC. The encoded protein is CSASPQGVYEQYF.

The CDR3 reads CASSVEGTGFLDEQFF. Written as DNA, the CDR3 is TGTGCCAGCAGCGTAGAGGGGACTGGGTTCTTGGATGAGCAGTTCTTC. The chain is built from TRBV9 and TRBJ2-1; possibly TRBD2 for D (6 bases). Germline assignment: CDR1 SGDLS and CDR2 YYNGEE. V was shortened by 0 bases and J by 8 bases, with 18 bases between the two germline ends. This CDR3 is built from 16 residues.

V gene TRBV4-1 combines with J gene TRBJ1-4, with TRBD1 matching over 8 bases. Trimming at V came to 4 bases and at J to 1 base, leaving 8 bases not matched to a gene. CDR1 and CDR2 from the germline V gene are MGHRA and YSYEKL. The CDR3 extends over 17 amino acids. The CDR3 here is CASSPKDRGQTNEKLFF. The CDR3, as DNA: TGCGCCAGCAGCCCCAAAGACAGGGGTCAAACTAATGAAAAACTGTTTTTT.

This rearrangement joins TRBV19 to TRBJ1-2; tentative D call: TRBD1 (6 bases). Germline lookup yields CDR1 LNHDA and CDR2 SQIVND (reference sequence). V was shortened by 5 bases and J by 3 bases, with 10 bases between the two germline ends. The CDR3 totals 13 residues. The CDR3 sequence: CASSADSYYGYTF. In DNA, the CDR3 is TGTGCCAGTAGTGCGGACAGTTACTATGGCTACACCTTC.

CDR3: CASSPQGLAKKTQYF. In DNA, the CDR3 is TGTGCCAGCAGCCCCCAGGGACTAGCCAAAAAGACCCAGTACTTC. The gene calls are TRBV3-1 (or the pseudogene TRBV3-2) and TRBJ2-5; TRBD2 matches at 9 bases. The V gene's germline CDR1 is LGHDT and CDR2 YNNKEL (reference sequence). The V gene end was trimmed by 4 bases and the J gene end by 6 bases; junction bases not matched to a gene: 9. The CDR3 has 15 residues.

The gene calls are TRBV27 and TRBJ2-7, with TRBD2 as a possible D gene (6 bases). Germline loops: CDR1 MNHEY, CDR2 SMNVEV (reference sequence). This CDR3 contains 13 residues. V lost 10 bases, J lost 0 bases, and 13 bases lay in between. The CDR3 nucleotides are TGTGCCACGAGTGCGGGGCACTCCTACGAGCAGTACTTC. Its translation is CATSAGHSYEQYF.

The V call is TRBV18, the J call TRBJ2-1; 8 bases align to TRBD2. The V and J ends lost 3 bases and 7 bases, in that order; junction bases with no gene match: 5. The CDR3 is made up of 14 amino acids. CDR1 and CDR2 (germline): KGHSH, LQKENI. The CDR3 protein is CASSPNSGGNEQFF. The DNA of the CDR3 is TGTGCCAGCTCACCCAACAGCGGGGGAAATGAGCAGTTCTTC.

A single count supports this clone. The gene calls are TRBV5-1 and TRBJ2-5; the match to TRBD2 covers 12 bases. From germline, CDR1 is SGHRS and CDR2 YFSETQ. V shed 0 bases and J 5 bases; nucleotides not matched to a gene: 2. The CDR3 runs 15 residues. For the CDR3, the DNA is TGCGCCAGCAGCTTGGAGCTAGCGGGGGGGGAGACCCAGTACTTC. As protein: CASSLELAGGETQYF.

The V gene is TRBV7-3, the J gene TRBJ2-2, with TRBD2 identical over 8 bases. Trimming at V came to 2 bases and at J to 4 bases, leaving 6 bases not matched to a gene. CDR3 length equals 16 residues. Germline V gene data show CDR1 as SGHTA and CDR2 as FQGTGA. The CDR3 DNA sequence: TGTGCCAGCAGCTTATATCAGCGGGGGACCACCGGGGAGCTGTTTTTT. It encodes CASSLYQRGTTGELFF.

This sequence joins TRBV4-3 and TRBJ2-1; 12 bases align to TRBD1. CDR1 is LGHNA and CDR2 is YSLEER in the germline V gene. V shed 1 base and J 7 bases; nucleotides not matched to a gene: 8. The CDR3 is made up of 17 amino acids. The CDR3 is CASSQAPLGQGANEQFF. CDR3 bases: TGCGCCAGCAGCCAAGCCCCTTTGGGACAGGGGGCGAATGAGCAGTTCTTC.

This chain joins TRBV2 and TRBJ1-5; D gene unclear. This CDR3 is 11 amino acids long. V shed 4 bases and J shed 6 bases, with 4 bases lying between them. Per germline, CDR1 SNHLY and CDR2 FYNNEI. The CDR3 region has the DNA TGTGCCAGCAGTGTTAGTCAGCCCCAGCATTTT. Encoded protein: CASSVSQPQHF. Variable domain in full (rest from reference TRBV2 and TRBJ1-5): EPEVTQTPSHQVTQMGQEVILRCVPISNHLYFYWYRQILGQKVEFLVSFYNNEISEKSEIFDDQFSVERPDGSNFTLKIRSTKLEDSAMYFCASSVSQPQHFGDGTRLSIL.

The chain has TRBV5-1 and TRBJ1-4; unclear D gene. Trimming took 0 bases from V and 7 from J, leaving 10 bases between them. The CDR3 covers 14 residues. Per germline, CDR1 SGHRS and CDR2 YFSETQ. The CDR3 DNA reads as TGCGCCAGCAGCTTGGTTATGGGCACTGAAAAACTGTTTTTT. This encodes CASSLVMGTEKLFF.